Presented here are 20 T cell receptor beta chains from one specimen sequenced in a study of post-analysis software for immune sequencing data. General observations from the study: Roughly five TRBV segments appeared more often in patients than in controls, and TRBV5-6, TRBV5-1 and TRBV20-1 were among these.

Their cognate antigens are unknown. Unique molecular identifiers featured in each of the TCR beta cDNA libraries. One entry per CDR3 protein, called by TCRdb with MiXCR from the PCR reads. The table has 430,000 or so distinct CDR3 sequences, approximately 37% seen once. Material for sequencing was blood. The receptors originated from a girl aged 2 to 9 with multiple sclerosis.

V is TRBV20-1 and J is TRBJ1-1; D may be TRBD1 (6 bases). The length of the CDR3 is 15 residues. Trimming took 1 base from V and 4 from J, leaving 16 bases between them. Germline-derived CDR1 and CDR2 are DFQATT and SNEGSKA (reference sequence). The DNA for the CDR3 is TGCAGTGCTAGAGGTAACAGGGCCGGTGGCACTGAAGCTTTCTTT. Amino acid sequence: CSARGNRAGGTEAFF.

The chain recombines TRBV5-1 with TRBJ1-5; 7 nucleotides align to TRBD1. V trimming: 0 bases; J trimming: 6 bases; junction bases outside the gene matches: 0. The CDR3 has 13 residues. CDR1 SGHRS and CDR2 YFSETQ come from the germline V gene. The CDR3 DNA is TGCGCCAGCAGCTTGGAGGGGGCTCAGCCCCAGCATTTT. It yields the protein CASSLEGAQPQHF.

This clonotype was detected only a few times. The chain combines TRBV20-1 with TRBJ2-1, with 7 positions matching TRBD2. This CDR3 spans 12 amino acids. The junction had 4 bases not matched to a gene; V was cut back by 3 bases and J by 8 bases. Germline V gene lookup returns CDR1 DFQATT and CDR2 SNEGSKA (reference sequence). The CDR3 is CSARVLADEQFF. For the CDR3, the DNA is TGCAGTGCTAGGGTGCTAGCGGATGAGCAGTTCTTC.

The V gene is TRBV12-3 or TRBV12-4, the J gene TRBJ2-5; 12 bases align to TRBD1. The J call may be in error: the DNA end matches TRBJ2-7 better. CDR3 size: 14 residues. Written as DNA, the CDR3 is TGTGCCAGCAGTTCGGGACAGGGGGCTAACGAGCAGTACTTC. It is translated as CASSSGQGANEQYF.

This clonotype has just a few counts. V is TRBV28 and J is TRBJ2-1; TRBD1 is a possible D gene (6 bases). Germline V lookup: CDR1 MDHEN, CDR2 SYDVKM. Between the trimmed V and J ends, which lost 5 bases and 0 bases, there was a span of 14 bases. The CDR3 length is 16 residues. The CDR3 DNA reads TGTGCCAGCAGTCCAACAGGGTCTGGCTCCTACAATGAGCAGTTCTTC. This sequence encodes CASSPTGSGSYNEQFF.

This clonotype was picked up a small number of times. The chain is built from TRBV6-5 and TRBJ1-2, with a weak D call TRBD1 (6 bases). With 9 bases removed from V and 0 bases from J, the gap between germline ends came to 14 bases. The CDR3 length is 14 residues. The germline gives CDR1 MNHEY, CDR2 SVGAGI. CDR3 amino acids: CASKGGLANYGYTF. In DNA form, the CDR3 reads TGTGCCAGTAAAGGGGGACTGGCTAACTATGGCTACACCTTC.

This chain uses TRBV9 with TRBJ2-1, with no clear D. The germline CDR1 and CDR2 sequences are SGDLS and YYNGEE. CDR3 length: 15 residues. Trimming pared 0 bases from V and 0 bases from J, leaving 7 bases between. As DNA, the CDR3 is TGTGCCAGCAGCGTAGATGGCGGCTCCTACAATGAGCAGTTCTTC. It specifies CASSVDGGSYNEQFF.

This clonotype was picked up a small number of times. This chain links TRBV6-1 with TRBJ2-1; D is uncertain. CDR1 and CDR2 (germline): MNHNS, SASEGT. The ends were cut back, 4 bases at V and 8 bases at J, with 15 bases in the middle. The CDR3 loop spans 14 amino acids. The CDR3 loop is CASSGTVRSDEQFF. In nucleotides, the CDR3 is TGTGCCAGCAGTGGCACGGTACGAAGCGATGAGCAGTTCTTC.

The CDR3 coding sequence is TGCAGTGCAACGTCAATCAGGGAGACCCAGTACTTC. It codes for CSATSIRETQYF. The V and J genes are TRBV20-1 and TRBJ2-5; D unclear. V was shortened by 6 bases and J by 5 bases, with 13 bases between the two germline ends. CDR1 and CDR2 from the germline V gene are DFQATT and SNEGSKA (reference sequence). This CDR3 is built from 12 residues.

The V call is TRBV12-3 or TRBV12-4, the J call TRBJ2-3; the D gene is possibly TRBD2 (5 bases). V lost 5 bases and J lost 5, with 17 bases in between. This CDR3 spans 15 amino acids. CDR3: CASSPDGAVVDTQYF. The CDR3 DNA is TGTGCCAGCAGTCCCGACGGAGCGGTGGTAGATACGCAGTATTTT.

J is TRBJ2-5 and V is TRBV5-5; 15 bases match TRBD2. V trimming: 2 bases; J trimming: 5 bases; junction bases outside the gene matches: 10. The CDR3 covers 18 residues. Per germline, CDR1 SGHKS and CDR2 YYEKEE (reference sequence). In DNA form, the CDR3 reads TGTGCCAGCAGCTTTGGACTAGCGGGGGGGCCTCGGGATGAGACCCAGTACTTC. Amino acids: CASSFGLAGGPRDETQYF.

The chain uses TRBV29-1 and TRBJ2-3, with D uncertain. Germline V CDR1 and CDR2: SQVTM, ANQGSEA. The CDR3 length is 13 residues. The V and J ends lost 7 bases and 6 bases respectively, with 17 bases between them. The CDR3 here is CSAPNVNWDTQYF. In nucleotides, the CDR3 is TGCAGCGCGCCGAATGTGAATTGGGATACGCAGTATTTT.

This chain links TRBV6-2 or TRBV6-3 with TRBJ2-5; 9 bases are shared with TRBD2. This CDR3 is 16 amino acids long. Germline V CDR1 and CDR2: MNHEY, SVGEGT. The J segment lost 5 bases and the V segment lost 6 bases, leaving 13 bases of the junction unmatched. Written as DNA, the CDR3 is TGTGCCAGCAGCTACCGTCTAGCGGGGCTCCGGGAGACCCAGTACTTC. This gives the protein CASSYRLAGLRETQYF.

J is TRBJ2-3 and V is TRBV28; 11 bases agree with TRBD2. With 7 bases clipped from V and 0 bases from J, the junction kept 3 bases outside the gene matches. Germline V CDR1 and CDR2: MDHEN, SYDVKM. The CDR3 sequence is 15 residues long. CDR3 bases: TGTGCCAGCAAACTAGCGGGGGCGAGCACAGATACGCAGTATTTT. Translating gives CASKLAGASTDTQYF.

The rearrangement links TRBV20-1 to TRBJ2-1, with 10 nucleotides matching TRBD2. Germline-derived CDR1 and CDR2 are DFQATT and SNEGSKA (reference sequence). The CDR3 contains 14 residues. Trimming cost V 3 bases and J 8 bases; bases outside gene matches: 7. The CDR3 region has the DNA TGCAGTGCTAGGACTAGCGGGTGGGGGGATGAGCAGTTCTTC. The encoded protein is CSARTSGWGDEQFF.

This clonotype was detected a few times. This rearrangement joins TRBV20-1 to TRBJ2-1, with 9 bases aligning to TRBD2. Germline V gives CDR1 DFQATT, CDR2 SNEGSKA (reference sequence). The V segment lost 1 base and the J segment 0 bases; nucleotides outside the gene matches: 1. The CDR3 sequence is 15 residues long. The CDR3 DNA reads as TGCAGTGCTAGAGGTAGCGGGAGCTCCTACAATGAGCAGTTCTTC. Amino acid sequence: CSARGSGSSYNEQFF.

In its sample, this clonotype was seen a few times. The rearrangement uses TRBV7-2 and TRBJ2-7; TRBD1 agrees at 7 bases. Germline CDR1 SGHTA, CDR2 FQGNSA. The CDR3 spans 12 residues. V was pared by 5 bases and J by 2 bases, with 0 bases of the junction left unmatched. CDR3 region: CASSGTAYEQYF. The CDR3 DNA follows: TGTGCCAGCAGCGGGACAGCCTACGAGCAGTACTTC.

This chain uses TRBV20-1 with TRBJ2-5, with D tentatively TRBD1 (5 bases). Germline loops: CDR1 DFQATT, CDR2 SNEGSKA (reference sequence). The CDR3 covers 13 residues. Trimming left V 6 bases short and J 3 bases short, with 14 bases between. The CDR3 loop is CSATTVTEETQYF. DNA for the CDR3: TGCAGTGCCACGACAGTGACTGAAGAGACCCAGTACTTC.

The J gene is TRBJ2-1, the V gene TRBV12-3 or TRBV12-4, with TRBD1 as a possible D gene (5 bases). This CDR3 comprises 15 residues. V was cut by 5 bases and J by 11 bases, with 22 bases left in between. The CDR3 region is CASSPLTAVERQQFF. For the CDR3, the DNA is TGTGCCAGCAGTCCCTTGACAGCAGTAGAGCGACAGCAGTTCTTC.

This clonotype appeared a few times. The chain has TRBV20-1 and TRBJ2-3; 7 nucleotides line up with TRBD1. The V and J ends lost 7 bases and 7 bases, in that order; junction bases with no gene match: 14. The CDR3 extends over 14 amino acids. CDR1 and CDR2 from the germline V gene are DFQATT and SNEGSKA (reference sequence). As DNA, the CDR3 is TGCAGTGTCTCGGGACAGTTTCTATTAAATACGCAGTATTTT. It is translated as CSVSGQFLLNTQYF.